This record covers a single T cell receptor beta chain. Which antigen it targets is not known. No base quality values were provided; no much bigger clone lies one nucleotide off. The cohort was made up of around 720 healthy bone marrow donors. At the time of sampling, every cohort member was nominally healthy, though immune exposures that went unrecorded were likely present. The donor tested CMV seropositive, placing the donor among the 289 seropositive members of the cohort. Every donor gave a peripheral blood sample, and the peripheral blood mononuclear cells from that sample were used for TCR beta sequencing. The Qiagen DNeasy Blood Extraction Kit was used to extract genomic DNA from the blood cell samples. This sample is drawn from a study of cytomegalovirus exposure and HLA in healthy donors (dated by TCRdb to 2015 to 2018). Some background on the complete study: In an earlier analysis of 587 of the donors, 250 to 350 Gb of sequence data and some 100 million unique TCR beta sequences from about 190 million T cells were reported. An early release that covered roughly 600 HLA-typed donors contained 300 to 350 gigabases of sequencing data and tens of millions of unique TCR sequences. The genetic ancestry cluster associated with self-reported Caucasian donors included roughly four fifths of the roughly 400 genotyped donors. The aim of the study was to test whether cataloging public T cell receptors could identify signatures of past pathogen exposure. Using immunosequencing, the study profiled T cell repertoires from 550 to 750 subjects and related those repertoires to cytomegalovirus serostatus. A separate validation cohort of about 110 different subjects was used in addition to the roughly 670-subject first cohort. To predict cytomegalovirus infection status, the study combined high-throughput TCR immunosequencing, statistical association of individual TCRs with disease status, and machine learning. A later analysis re-examined previously published TCR beta repertoires from several hundred donors and added high-resolution HLA genotyping to investigate patterns of TCR occurrence. In the later analysis, no new phenotypic data were used to find candidate immune exposures; instead, reliance was placed on TCR beta sequences and their occurrence across donors. In an earlier analysis of a few hundred of the donors, high-throughput TCR beta sequencing was used to judge whether each TCR beta V gene segment behaved as functional or pseudogenic. Donor age, sex, ethnicity and CMV serostatus were compiled alongside the repertoire data. A later genetic analysis used genome-wide SNP genotypes for 398 of the 666 donors, treating that subset as a discovery cohort. All discovery cohort repertoires had been generated on a single sequencing platform. HLA typing covered class I and class II loci at four-digit resolution. The number of donors typed differed by locus, with about 629-630 for A, B, C, DRB1 and DQB1, over 500 for DQA1, nearly 610 for DPA1, and around 430 for DPB1. Five DR-DQ haplotypes were treated as single units for association and clustering because of strong linkage in the cohort. On average, around 240,000 unique TCR beta nucleotide sequences were sequenced per donor among a few hundred genotyped donors of the cohort, with roughly a sixth of those sequences being non-productive. On the study overall, not on this receptor specifically: Across donors, most TCR sequences were observed very rarely, whereas some public TCRs were present in many individuals. Correlated functional status among segregating V segments might be attributable to linkage disequilibrium, but an unknown experimental factor could not be ruled out. Most CMV-associated TCR beta chains appeared to be HLA-restricted in a later analysis, and the HLA associations seemed to be driven largely by CMV exposure. Because the 87-base-pair reads could not distinguish some IMGT-functional V segments, including TRBV6-2 and TRBV6-3, those segments were excluded. A further reported finding was that TCR beta sequences accurately predicted the HLA-A and HLA-B alleles for most subjects in the first cohort. The authors suggested that the approach could potentially be generalized to other disease states and immunological phenotypes. HLA typing was unavailable for some donors at each locus, so association tests used only the typed subset. The sequencing pipeline was judged likely to have produced a cluster of highly shared sequence variants as a technical artifact. Specific HLA alleles were associated with 15,000 to 20,000 TCR beta sequences at a false discovery rate of 0.05 in a later analysis. In a later analysis, HLA-associated TCR beta chains were found to be more clonally expanded and to have lower generation probabilities than equally common non-associated chains. For the cohort, immune exposure information was limited to CMV serostatus. Strong co-occurrence of HLA alleles, especially DR and DQ, made assigning TCR associations to individual alleles difficult. In vitro tests confirmed that a few of the cytomegalovirus-associated TCR beta chains recognize cytomegalovirus antigens. The cohort was sequenced for TCR beta chains only, and without alpha or paired-chain data the features that could be detected were limited. The classifier was reported to diagnose cytomegalovirus status with high specificity and sensitivity in both the original and validation cohorts. In an earlier analysis of roughly 500 of the donors, most TCR beta V segments appeared in productive rearrangements about 87% or about 30% of the time, broadly matching IMGT annotations. A later analysis reported that several top co-occurrence clusters appeared linked to parvovirus B19, influenza, CMV and Epstein-Barr virus. Because counts were too low, approximately 15 rarely observed V segments, including chromosome 9 orphons, were excluded from the earlier analysis of around 640 of the donors. A later genetic analysis associated a missense DCLRE1C variant with V-gene and J-gene trimming of TCR beta chains, and an independent cohort replicated the association. According to a later genetic analysis, donors in an Asian-associated ancestry cluster had fewer N-insertions in productive TCRs than the approximately 670-donor mean. In the study, approximately 160 TCR beta chains were listed as associated with cytomegalovirus. In a later analysis, the rate of TCR association differed among HLA loci, with DRB1 alleles having the most associated TCRs and HLA-C alleles having the fewest. Roughly uniform sequencing depth across donors was assumed in presence/absence analyses, although this assumption may not hold.

Taken from the germline V gene, the CDR1 and CDR2 loops are MNHNS and SASEGT. Cut back by 3 bases and 2 bases, the V and J ends lie 13 bases apart. The cysteine opens and the phenylalanine closes a CDR3 of 15 amino acids. Here the CDR3 DNA is all that survives: 45 bases in frame from base 1. Library generation was performed with the immunoSEQ multiplex PCR assay. For the multiplex PCR, a mixture combining 60 forward primers for TCR Vbeta segments and 13 reverse primers for TCR Jbeta segments was used. The CDR3 region of rearranged TCR beta genes was amplified from genomic DNA with a multiplex PCR assay. Amplified TCR beta libraries were sequenced as 87-base-pair reads on the Illumina HiSeq System. Under the source paper's analysis protocol: Across the 670 or so repertoires, a later analysis counted approximately 83 million unique TCR beta chains, 9 million to 14 million of which were shared by at least two donors. A nearest-neighbor algorithm error-corrected the raw reads and collapsed the reads into unique sequences, merging closely related sequences to remove PCR and sequencing errors. To assign V, D and J gene segments, CDR3 sequences were aligned to IMGT reference sequences. Each retained sequence needed at least a six-nucleotide match to both a V gene segment and a J gene segment. Rearrangements were classified as productive when the CDR3 lacked stop codons and remained in frame with V and J, and all other rearrangements were classified as non-productive. Following IMGT convention, CDR3 was defined as the stretch from the second conserved V-encoded cysteine up to the conserved J-encoded phenylalanine. In an earlier analysis of approximately 500 of the donors, sequences lacking an unambiguous match to a single V gene segment were excluded. In an earlier analysis of a few hundred of the donors, a V segment was called functional when productive rearrangements were above 56.7%, and segregating when the standard deviation between donors exceeded 5%. A statistical classification framework was built for diagnosing cytomegalovirus status from the catalog of TCR beta chain sequences. V and J gene assignment, in a later analysis, came from comparing TCR nucleotide sequences with IMGT/GENE-DB human TR gene sequences. The TCRdist pipeline was used in a later analysis to assign CDR3 sequences and most-parsimonious VDJ recombination scenarios. In a later analysis, each TCR beta chain was defined by its CDR3 amino acid sequence together with its V-gene family, and reads lacking a unique V-gene family were excluded. To address suspected cross-contamination and a sequencing artifact, a later analysis removed 592 highly shared, low-generation-probability nucleotide sequences. In a later analysis, a clonal expansion index was calculated for each public chain from normalized within-repertoire ranks of inferred template counts. In a later analysis, generation probabilities were computed using a VDJ recombination model fitted to out-of-frame rearrangements, and the results were checked against IGoR. In a later analysis, TCR-TCR, TCR-HLA and TCR-CMV co-occurrence was scored with hypergeometric tests, and a repertoire-size bias correction was applied to TCR pairs. A later analysis estimated false discovery rates by permuting HLA or CMV assignments 20 times. A later analysis grouped co-occurring TCRs with DBSCAN, adding TCRdist sequence similarity when clustering within HLA-allele-positive subsets. For co-occurrence clustering, repertoires with fewer than 30,000 or more than 120,000 public chains were excluded, along with a handful of repertoires with anomalous nucleotide sharing. Imported from immuneACCESS, the table was reduced by TCRdb to in-frame sequences with V and J called. These copies leave out some clones; in studies compared against another copy, an unresolved V gene accounts for under half, and the cause of the remainder is not known. V and J calls plus clone size are reproduced from that table; the DNA served to infer D and trimming. The sample contains tens of thousands of clones, roughly a tenth of them found a single time. The top ten clonotypes cover almost 25% of the sample.

This chain joins TRBV6-1 to TRBJ1-1, with TRBD1 as a weak D call on 5 bases. The sample comprised PBMCs. This TCR came from a man between 60 and 70 years old in good health and CMV-seropositive. This receptor has the CDR3 CASSEPGAGNTEAFF. The DNA is as follows: TGTGCCAGCAGTGAGCCTGGGGCAGGAAACACTGAAGCTTTCTTT.